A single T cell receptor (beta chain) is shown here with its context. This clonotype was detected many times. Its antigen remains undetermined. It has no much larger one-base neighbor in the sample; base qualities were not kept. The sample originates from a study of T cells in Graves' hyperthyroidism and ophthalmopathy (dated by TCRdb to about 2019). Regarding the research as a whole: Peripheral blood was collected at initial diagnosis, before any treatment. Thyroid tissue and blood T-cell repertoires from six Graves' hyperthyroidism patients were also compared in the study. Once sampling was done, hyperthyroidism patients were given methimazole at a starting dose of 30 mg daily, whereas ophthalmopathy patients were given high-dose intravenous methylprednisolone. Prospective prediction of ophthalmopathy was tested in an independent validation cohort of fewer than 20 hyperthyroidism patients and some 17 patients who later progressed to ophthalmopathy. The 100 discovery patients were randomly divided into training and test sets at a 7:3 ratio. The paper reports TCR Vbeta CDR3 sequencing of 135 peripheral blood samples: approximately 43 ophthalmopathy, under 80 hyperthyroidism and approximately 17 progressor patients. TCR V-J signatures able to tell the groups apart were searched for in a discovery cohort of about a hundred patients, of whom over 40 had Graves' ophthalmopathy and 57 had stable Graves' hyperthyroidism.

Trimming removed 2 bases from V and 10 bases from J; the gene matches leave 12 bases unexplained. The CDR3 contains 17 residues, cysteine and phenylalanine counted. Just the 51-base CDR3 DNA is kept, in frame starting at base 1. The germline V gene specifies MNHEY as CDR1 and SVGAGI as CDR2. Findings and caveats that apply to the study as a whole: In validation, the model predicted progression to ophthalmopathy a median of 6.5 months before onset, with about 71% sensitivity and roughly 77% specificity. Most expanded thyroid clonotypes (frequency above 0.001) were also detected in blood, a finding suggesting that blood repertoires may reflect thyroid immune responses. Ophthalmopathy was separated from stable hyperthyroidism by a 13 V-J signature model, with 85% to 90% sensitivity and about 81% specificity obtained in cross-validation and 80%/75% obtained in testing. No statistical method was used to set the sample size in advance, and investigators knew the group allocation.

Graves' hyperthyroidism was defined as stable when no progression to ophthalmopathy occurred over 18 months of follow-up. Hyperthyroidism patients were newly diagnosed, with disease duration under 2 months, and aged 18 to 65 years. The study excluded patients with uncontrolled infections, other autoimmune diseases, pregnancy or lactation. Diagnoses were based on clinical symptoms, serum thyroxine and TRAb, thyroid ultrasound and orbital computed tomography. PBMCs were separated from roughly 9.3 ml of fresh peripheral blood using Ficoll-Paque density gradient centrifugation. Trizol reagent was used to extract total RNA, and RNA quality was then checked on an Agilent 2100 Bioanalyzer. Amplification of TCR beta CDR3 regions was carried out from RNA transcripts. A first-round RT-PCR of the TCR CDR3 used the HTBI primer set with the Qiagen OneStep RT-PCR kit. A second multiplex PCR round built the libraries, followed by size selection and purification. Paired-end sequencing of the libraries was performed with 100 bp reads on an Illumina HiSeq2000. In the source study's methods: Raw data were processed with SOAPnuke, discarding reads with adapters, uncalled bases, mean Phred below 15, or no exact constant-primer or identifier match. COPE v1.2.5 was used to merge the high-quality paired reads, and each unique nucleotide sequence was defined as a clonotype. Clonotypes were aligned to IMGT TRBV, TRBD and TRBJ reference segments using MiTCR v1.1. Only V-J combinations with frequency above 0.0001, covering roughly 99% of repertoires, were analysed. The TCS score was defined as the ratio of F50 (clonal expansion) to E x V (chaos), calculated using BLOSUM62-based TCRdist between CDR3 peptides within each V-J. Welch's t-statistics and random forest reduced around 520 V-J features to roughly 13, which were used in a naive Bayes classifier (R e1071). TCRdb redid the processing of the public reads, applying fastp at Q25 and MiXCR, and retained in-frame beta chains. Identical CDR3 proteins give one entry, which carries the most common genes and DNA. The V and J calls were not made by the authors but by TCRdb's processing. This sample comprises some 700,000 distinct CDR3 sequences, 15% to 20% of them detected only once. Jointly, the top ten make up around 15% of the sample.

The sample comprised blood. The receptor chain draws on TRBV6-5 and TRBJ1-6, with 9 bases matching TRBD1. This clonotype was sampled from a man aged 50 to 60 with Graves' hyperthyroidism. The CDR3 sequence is CASSYNRDRESRSPLHF. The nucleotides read TGTGCCAGCAGTTACAACCGGGACAGGGAAAGCCGGTCACCCCTCCACTTT.